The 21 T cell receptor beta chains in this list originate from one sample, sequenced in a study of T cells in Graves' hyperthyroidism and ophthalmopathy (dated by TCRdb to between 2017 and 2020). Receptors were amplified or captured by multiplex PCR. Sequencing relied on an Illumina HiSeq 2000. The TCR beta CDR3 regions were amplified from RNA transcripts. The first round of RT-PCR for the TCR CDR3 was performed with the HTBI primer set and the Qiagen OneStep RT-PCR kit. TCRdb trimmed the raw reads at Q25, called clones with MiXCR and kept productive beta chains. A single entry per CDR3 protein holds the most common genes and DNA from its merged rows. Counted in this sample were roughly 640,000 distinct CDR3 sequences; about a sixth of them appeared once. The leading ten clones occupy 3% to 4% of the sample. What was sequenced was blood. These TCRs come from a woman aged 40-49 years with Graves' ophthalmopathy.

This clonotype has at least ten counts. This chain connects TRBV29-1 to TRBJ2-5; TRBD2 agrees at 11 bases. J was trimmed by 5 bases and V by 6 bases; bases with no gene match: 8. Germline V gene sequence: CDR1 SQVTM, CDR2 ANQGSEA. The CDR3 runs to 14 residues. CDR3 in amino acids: CSVRLAGSLETQYF. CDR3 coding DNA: TGCAGCGTCAGACTAGCGGGGTCTCTGGAGACCCAGTACTTC.

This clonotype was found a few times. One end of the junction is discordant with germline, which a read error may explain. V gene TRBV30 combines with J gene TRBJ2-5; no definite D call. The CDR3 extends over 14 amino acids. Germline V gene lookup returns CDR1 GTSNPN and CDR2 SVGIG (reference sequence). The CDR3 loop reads CAWSPGQGPETQYF. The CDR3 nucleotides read TGCGCCTGGTCCCCCGGGCAAGGGCCAGAGACCCAGTACTTC. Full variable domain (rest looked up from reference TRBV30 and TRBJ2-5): SQTIHQWPATLVQPVGSPLSLECTVEGTSNPNLYWYRQAAGRGLQLLFYSVGIGQISSEVPQNLSASRPQDRQFILSSKKLLLSDSGFYLCAWSPGQGPETQYFGPGTRLLVL.

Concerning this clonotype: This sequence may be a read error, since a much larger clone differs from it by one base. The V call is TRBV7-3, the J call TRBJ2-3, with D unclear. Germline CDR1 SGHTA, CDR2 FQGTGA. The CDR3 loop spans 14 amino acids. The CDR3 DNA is TGTGTCAGCAGCTTGGGGTCCCACACAGATACGCAGTATTTT. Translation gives CVSSLGSHTDTQYF.

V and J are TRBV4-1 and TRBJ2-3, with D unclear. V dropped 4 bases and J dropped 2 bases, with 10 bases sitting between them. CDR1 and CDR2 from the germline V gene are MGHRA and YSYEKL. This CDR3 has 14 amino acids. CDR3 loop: CASSRGVYTDTQYF. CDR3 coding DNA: TGCGCCAGCAGCCGTGGGGTCTACACAGATACGCAGTATTTT.

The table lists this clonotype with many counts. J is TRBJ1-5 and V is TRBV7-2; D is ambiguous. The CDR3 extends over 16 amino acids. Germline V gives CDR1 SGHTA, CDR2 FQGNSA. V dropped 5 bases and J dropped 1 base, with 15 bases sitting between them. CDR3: CASSPRRWSSNQPQHF. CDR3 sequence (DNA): TGTGCCAGCAGCCCTCGCCGCTGGTCCAGCAATCAGCCCCAGCATTTT.

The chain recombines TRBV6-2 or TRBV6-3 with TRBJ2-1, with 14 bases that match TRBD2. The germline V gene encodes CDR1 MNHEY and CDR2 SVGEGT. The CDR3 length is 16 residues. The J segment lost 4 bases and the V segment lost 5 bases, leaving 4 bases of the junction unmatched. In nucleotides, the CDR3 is TGTGCCAGCAGTGGGACTAGCGGGAGAGCGTACAATGAGCAGTTCTTC. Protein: CASSGTSGRAYNEQFF.

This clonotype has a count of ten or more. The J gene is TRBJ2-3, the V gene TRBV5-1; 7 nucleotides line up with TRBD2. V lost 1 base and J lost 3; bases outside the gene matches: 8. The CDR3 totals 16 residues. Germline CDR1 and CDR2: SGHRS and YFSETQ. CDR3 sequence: CASSLFGRGGTDTQYF. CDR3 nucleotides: TGCGCCAGCAGCTTGTTTGGGAGGGGAGGTACAGATACGCAGTATTTT.

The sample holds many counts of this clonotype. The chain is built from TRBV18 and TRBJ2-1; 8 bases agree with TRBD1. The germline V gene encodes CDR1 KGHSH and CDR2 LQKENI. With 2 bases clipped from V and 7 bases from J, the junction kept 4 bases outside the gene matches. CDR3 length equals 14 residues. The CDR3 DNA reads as TGTGCCAGCTCACCAGGGGACAGGACAAATGAGCAGTTCTTC. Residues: CASSPGDRTNEQFF.

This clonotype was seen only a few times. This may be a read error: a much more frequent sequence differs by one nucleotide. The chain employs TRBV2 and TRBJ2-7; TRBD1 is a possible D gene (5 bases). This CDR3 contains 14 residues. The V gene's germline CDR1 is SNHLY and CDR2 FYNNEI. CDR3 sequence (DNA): TGTGCCAGCAGTAGCGAAGGGGTCTCCTACGGGCAGTACTTC. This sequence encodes CASSSEGVSYGQYF.

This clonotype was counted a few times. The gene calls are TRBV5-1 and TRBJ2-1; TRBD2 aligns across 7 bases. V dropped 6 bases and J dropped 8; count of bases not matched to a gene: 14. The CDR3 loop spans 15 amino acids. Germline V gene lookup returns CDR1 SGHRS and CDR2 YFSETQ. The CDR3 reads CASTVQAGAQDEQFF. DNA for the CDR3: TGCGCCAGCACCGTCCAGGCGGGAGCTCAGGATGAGCAGTTCTTC.

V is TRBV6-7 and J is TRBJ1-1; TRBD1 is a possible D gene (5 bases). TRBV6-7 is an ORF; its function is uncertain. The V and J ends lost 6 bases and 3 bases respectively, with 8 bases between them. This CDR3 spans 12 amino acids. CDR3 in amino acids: CASRAGDTEAFF. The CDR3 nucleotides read TGTGCCAGCAGGGCGGGGGACACTGAAGCTTTCTTT.

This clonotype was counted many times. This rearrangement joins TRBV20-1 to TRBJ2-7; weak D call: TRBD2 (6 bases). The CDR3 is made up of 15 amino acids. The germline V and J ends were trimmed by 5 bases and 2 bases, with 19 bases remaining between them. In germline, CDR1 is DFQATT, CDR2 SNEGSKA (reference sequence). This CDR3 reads CSAFPLPGGTYEQYF. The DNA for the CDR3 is TGCAGTGCTTTCCCGTTACCTGGGGGGACCTACGAGCAGTACTTC.

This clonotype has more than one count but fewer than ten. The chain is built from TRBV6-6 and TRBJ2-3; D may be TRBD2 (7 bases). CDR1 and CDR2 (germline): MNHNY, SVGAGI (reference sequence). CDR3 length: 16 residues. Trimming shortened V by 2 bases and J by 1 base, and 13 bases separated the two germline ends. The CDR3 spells CASSYGGGGGTDTQYF. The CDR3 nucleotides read TGTGCCAGCAGTTACGGGGGGGGGGGCGGCACAGATACGCAGTATTTT.

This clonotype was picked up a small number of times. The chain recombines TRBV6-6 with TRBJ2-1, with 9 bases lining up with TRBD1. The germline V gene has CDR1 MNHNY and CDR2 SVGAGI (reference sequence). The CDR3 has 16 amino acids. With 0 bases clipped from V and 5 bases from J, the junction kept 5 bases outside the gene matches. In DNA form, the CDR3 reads TGTGCCAGCAGTTACTCGGGGGGACAGGGCCACAATGAGCAGTTCTTC. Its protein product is CASSYSGGQGHNEQFF.

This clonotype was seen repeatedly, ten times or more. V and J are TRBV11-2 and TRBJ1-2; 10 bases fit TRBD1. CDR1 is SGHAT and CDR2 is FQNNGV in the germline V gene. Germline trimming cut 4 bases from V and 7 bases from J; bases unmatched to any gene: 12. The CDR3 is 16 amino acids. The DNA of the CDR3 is TGTGCCAGCAGCTACCTCCCGGGACAGGGGTTTAGTGGCTACACCTTC. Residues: CASSYLPGQGFSGYTF.

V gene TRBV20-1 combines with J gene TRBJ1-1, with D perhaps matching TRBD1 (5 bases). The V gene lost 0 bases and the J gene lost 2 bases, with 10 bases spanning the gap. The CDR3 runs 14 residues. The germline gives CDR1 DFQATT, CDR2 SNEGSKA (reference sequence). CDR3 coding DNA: TGCAGTGCTAGAGATGGCAGGGCAAACACTGAAGCTTTCTTT. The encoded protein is CSARDGRANTEAFF.

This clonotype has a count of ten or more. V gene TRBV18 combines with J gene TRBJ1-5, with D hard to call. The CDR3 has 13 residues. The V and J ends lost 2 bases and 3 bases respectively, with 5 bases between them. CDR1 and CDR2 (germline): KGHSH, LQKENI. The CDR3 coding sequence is TGTGCCAGCTCACCAGGGGACAATCAGCCCCAGCATTTT. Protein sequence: CASSPGDNQPQHF.

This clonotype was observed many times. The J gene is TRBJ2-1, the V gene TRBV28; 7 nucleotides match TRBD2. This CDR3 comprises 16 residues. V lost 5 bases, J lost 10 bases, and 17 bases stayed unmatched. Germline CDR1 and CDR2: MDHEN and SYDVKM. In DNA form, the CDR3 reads TGTGCCAGCAGTCCATACCCCCCGGGCACTAGCGAAGAGCAGTTCTTC. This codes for CASSPYPPGTSEEQFF.

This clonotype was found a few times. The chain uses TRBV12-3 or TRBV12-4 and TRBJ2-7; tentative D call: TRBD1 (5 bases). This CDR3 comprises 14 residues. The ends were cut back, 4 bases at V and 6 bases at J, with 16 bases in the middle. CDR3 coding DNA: TGTGCCAGCAGTTCATCCCGGAAGGGGTTCGAGCAGTACTTC. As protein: CASSSSRKGFEQYF.

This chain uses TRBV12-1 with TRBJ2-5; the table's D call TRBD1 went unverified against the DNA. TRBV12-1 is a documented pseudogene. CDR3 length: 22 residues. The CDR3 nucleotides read TGTGCCAGCAGCTTTGAAGCGGAGGGGGACAGGGCGCGAGATATACCACAAGAGACCCAGTACTTC. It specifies CASSFEAEGDRARDIPQETQYF.

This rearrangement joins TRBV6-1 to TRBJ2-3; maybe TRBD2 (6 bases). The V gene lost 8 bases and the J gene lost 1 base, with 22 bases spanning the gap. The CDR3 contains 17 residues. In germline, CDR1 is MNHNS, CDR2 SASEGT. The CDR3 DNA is TGTGCCAGCCGAATGGGCGGGATTCAGAGCGGCACAGATACGCAGTATTTT. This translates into CASRMGGIQSGTDTQYF.